This T cell receptor beta chain was found in a study of control samples from healthy donors and cancer patients. V dropped 5 bases and J dropped 1; count of bases not matched to a gene: 10. This CDR3 has 16 residues. The germline CDR1 and CDR2 sequences are SEHNR and FQNEAQ (reference sequence). Produced via immunoSEQ multiplex PCR; TCRdb's table is partial and in-frame only. The data contain roughly 150,000 clones, approximately 91% of them singletons. Sequenced input: blood. The rearrangement uses TRBV7-9 and TRBJ1-1; TRBD1 agrees at 7 bases. This clonotype was obtained from a man aged 30-40 years in good health. The DNA of the CDR3 is TGTGCCAGCAGCGTCACGTTTGGGACAGCGAACACTGAAGCTTTCTTT. This encodes CASSVTFGTANTEAFF.